The 21 T cell receptor beta chains reported below all come from one sample, sequenced in a study of blood T cell repertoires in COVID-19. Here immunoSEQ multiplex PCR was the method, and the copy in TCRdb shows in-frame clones only, minus some. The data show over 250,000 clones, approximately 83% seen once. The sequencing sample was made of peripheral blood. These receptors came from a woman aged 50 to 60 who had recovered from COVID-19.

This CDR3 is CASSYPGLGQPQHF. Here the CDR3 DNA reads TGTGCCAGCAGTTACCCAGGGCTAGGGCAGCCCCAGCATTTT. The chain employs TRBV6-2 or TRBV6-3 and TRBJ1-5, with D perhaps TRBD1 (5 bases). V lost 2 bases and J lost 7, with 12 bases in between. Germline CDR1 is MNHEY and CDR2 is SVGEGT. The CDR3 runs 14 residues.

This chain links TRBV3-1 (or the pseudogene TRBV3-2) with TRBJ2-2; D is unclear. There are 18 residues in the CDR3. Trimming left V 2 bases short and J 2 bases short, with 18 bases between. CDR1 LGHDT and CDR2 YNNKEL come from the germline V gene (reference sequence). The CDR3 DNA is TGTGCCAGCAGCCAATACGGCCGACAAATTACAAACACCGGGGAGCTGTTTTTT. Encoded protein: CASSQYGRQITNTGELFF.

CDR3 amino acids: CASSRTSGNTGELFF. CDR3 nucleotide sequence: TGTGCCAGCAGCCGGACTAGCGGGAACACCGGGGAGCTGTTTTTT. The V and J genes are TRBV11-2 and TRBJ2-2; 10 nucleotides line up with TRBD2. This CDR3 comprises 15 residues. Germline loops: CDR1 SGHAT, CDR2 FQNNGV. The V gene end was trimmed by 5 bases and the J gene end by 1 base; junction bases not matched to a gene: 1.

In DNA, the CDR3 is TGTGCCAGCAGTTTAGGGGGGTTAGCGGGGCCCGAGACCCAGTACTTC. Translating it yields CASSLGGLAGPETQYF. The chain has TRBV28 and TRBJ2-5; 8 nucleotides line up with TRBD2. CDR3 length: 16 residues. Germline assignment: CDR1 MDHEN and CDR2 SYDVKM. Trimming cost V 2 bases and J 5 bases; bases outside gene matches: 10. Full variable domain (outside the CDR3, taken from reference TRBV28 and TRBJ2-5): DVKVTQSSRYLVKRTGEKVFLECVQDMDHENMFWYRQDPGLGLRLIYFSYDVKMKEKGDIPEGYSVSREKKERFSLILESASTNQTSMYLCASSLGGLAGPETQYFGPGTRLLVL.

The chain couples TRBV5-1 to TRBJ2-7; D is ambiguous. The V and J ends lost 1 base and 0 bases respectively, with 11 bases between them. CDR1 is SGHRS and CDR2 is YFSETQ in the germline V gene. The CDR3 length is 15 residues. The CDR3 nucleotides are TGCGCCAGCAGCTTGAATCCCTCGGGCTCCTACGAGCAGTACTTC. Protein: CASSLNPSGSYEQYF.

The chain employs TRBV27 and TRBJ1-5; D possibly corresponds to TRBD1 (5 bases). This CDR3 contains 16 residues. The V end was cut by 2 bases, the J end by 6 bases, with 17 bases between. Germline V gene lookup returns CDR1 MNHEY and CDR2 SMNVEV (reference sequence). CDR3 sequence (DNA): TGTGCCAGCAGTTTAGCTACAGGTGGCGATGGTCAGCCCCAGCATTTT. Translating gives CASSLATGGDGQPQHF.

The V gene is TRBV6-5, the J gene TRBJ1-1; a weak D match, TRBD1 (5 bases). Germline values: CDR1 MNHEY, CDR2 SVGAGI. The V gene lost 6 bases and the J gene lost 4 bases, with 15 bases spanning the gap. The CDR3 has 14 amino acids. Here the CDR3 DNA reads TGTGCCAGCAGCCTCGGGCGGAGGGGCACTGAAGCTTTCTTT. It yields the protein CASSLGRRGTEAFF.

The V gene is TRBV20-1, the J gene TRBJ1-1, with TRBD1 as a possible D gene (5 bases). Germline V CDR1 and CDR2: DFQATT, SNEGSKA (reference sequence). Trimming stripped 5 bases from V and 4 bases from J, with 8 bases between. CDR3 length: 11 residues. The CDR3 loop is CSAGGGTEAFF. DNA for the CDR3: TGCAGTGCTGGGGGGGGCACTGAAGCTTTCTTT.

The chain couples TRBV7-2 to TRBJ1-4; D is possibly TRBD1 (6 bases). In germline, CDR1 is SGHTA, CDR2 FQGNSA. The CDR3 covers 14 residues. Trimming left V 3 bases short and J 8 bases short, with 13 bases between. The CDR3 region is CASSFQQGSEKLFF. DNA of the CDR3: TGTGCCAGCAGCTTTCAGCAGGGGTCGGAAAAACTGTTTTTT.

This clone was seen more than once but under ten times. This chain joins TRBV18 and TRBJ2-7; D is possibly TRBD2 (5 bases). The CDR3 spans 13 residues. V was cut by 2 bases and J by 6 bases, with 11 bases left in between. CDR1 KGHSH and CDR2 LQKENI come from the germline V gene. This CDR3 reads CASSPTGFGEQYF. The CDR3 DNA sequence: TGTGCCAGCTCACCAACGGGGTTCGGCGAGCAGTACTTC.

This clone was counted a single time. The V gene is TRBV11-2, the J gene TRBJ1-1, with 8 bases fitting TRBD1. Unmatched junction bases numbered 3, after V lost 6 bases and J lost 3 bases. The CDR3 is made up of 13 amino acids. Germline V gene data show CDR1 as SGHAT and CDR2 as FQNNGV. CDR3 loop: CASRQGVDTEAFF. The CDR3 nucleotides read TGTGCCAGCAGACAGGGGGTGGACACTGAAGCTTTCTTT.

The chain employs TRBV3-1 (or the pseudogene TRBV3-2) and TRBJ2-3; no clear D gene. The CDR3 has 13 residues. CDR1 LGHDT and CDR2 YNNKEL come from the germline V gene (reference sequence). Deletions cut 4 bases from V and 2 bases from J, with 7 bases between. The CDR3 loop is CASSPTSTDTQYF. For the CDR3, the DNA is TGTGCCAGCAGCCCGACTTCCACAGATACGCAGTATTTT.

CDR3 amino acids: CASQGGATNEKLFF. The CDR3 bases are TGTGCCAGTCAAGGGGGGGCAACTAATGAAAAACTGTTTTTT. The chain has TRBV19 and TRBJ1-4, with TRBD1 as a possible D gene (6 bases). Germline V gives CDR1 LNHDA, CDR2 SQIVND (reference sequence). The CDR3 consists of 14 residues. The germline V and J ends were trimmed by 8 bases and 0 bases, with 10 bases remaining between them.

The chain is built from TRBV18 and TRBJ2-4; perhaps TRBD1 as D (5 bases). CDR1 and CDR2 (germline): KGHSH, LQKENI. The CDR3 consists of 13 residues. Trimming removed 3 bases at V and 8 bases at J, with 11 bases between. The CDR3 protein is CASSPTRRDIQYF. The CDR3 DNA sequence: TGTGCCAGCTCACCTACCCGCAGGGACATTCAGTACTTC.

The rearrangement uses TRBV7-2 and TRBJ2-5; TRBD2 matches 10 bases. V shed 1 base, J shed 5 bases, and the junction held 7 bases outside the gene matches. The germline V gene encodes CDR1 SGHTA and CDR2 FQGNSA. The CDR3 length is 16 residues. CDR3 in DNA: TGTGCCAGCAGCTTAGTGGGTAGCGGGGGGCGGGAGACCCAGTACTTC. This encodes CASSLVGSGGRETQYF.

The chain joins TRBV9 to TRBJ2-1; no clear D gene. CDR1 and CDR2 from the germline V gene are SGDLS and YYNGEE. The CDR3 covers 15 residues. V lost 3 bases and J lost 3, with 13 bases in between. CDR3 coding DNA: TGTGCCAGCAGCGCCCGACCTAACAGCTACAATGAGCAGTTCTTC. Encoded protein: CASSARPNSYNEQFF.

The CDR3 sequence: CAWSMKQGLGEQYF. The DNA of the CDR3 is TGTGCCTGGAGTATGAAACAGGGGCTGGGCGAGCAGTACTTC. The rearrangement links TRBV30 to TRBJ2-7, with 7 bases that match TRBD1. J was trimmed by 6 bases and V by 2 bases; bases with no gene match: 10. Per germline, CDR1 GTSNPN and CDR2 SVGIG (reference sequence). The CDR3 runs to 14 residues.

The rearrangement uses TRBV4-3 and TRBJ2-3, with TRBD1 matching over 7 bases. The germline V gene encodes CDR1 LGHNA and CDR2 YSLEER. V lost 1 base, J lost 7 bases, and 14 bases stayed unmatched. The CDR3 is 17 residues long. Written as DNA, the CDR3 is TGCGCCAGCAGCCAAGCGTTGGCAGGGGGACCGGGGAATACGCAGTATTTT. This sequence encodes CASSQALAGGPGNTQYF.

This rearrangement joins TRBV19 to TRBJ1-6; TRBD1 is a possible D gene (6 bases). The CDR3 sequence is 13 residues long. V was cut by 5 bases and J by 16 bases, with 18 bases left in between. Germline CDR1 and CDR2: LNHDA and SQIVND (reference sequence). The CDR3, as DNA: TGTGCCAGTAGTGTAACGACAGGTTTTTATCTCCACTTT. Translation gives CASSVTTGFYLHF. Variable domain in full (rest from reference TRBV19 and TRBJ1-6): DGGITQSPKYLFRKEGQNVTLSCEQNLNHDAMYWYRQDPGQGLRLIYYSQIVNDFQKGDIAEGYSVSREKKESFPLTVTSAQKNPTAFYLCASSVTTGFYLHFGNGTRLTVT.

The chain recombines TRBV10-1 with TRBJ1-5, with D tentatively TRBD1 (6 bases). CDR3 length: 14 amino acids. Trimming removed 5 bases at V and 3 bases at J, with 11 bases between. Germline V CDR1 and CDR2: WNHNN, SYGVQD (reference sequence). Written as DNA, the CDR3 is TGCGCCAGCAGTTGGACAGAAAACAATCAGCCCCAGCATTTT. It translates to CASSWTENNQPQHF.

This chain uses TRBV6-5 with TRBJ2-2; 11 bases match TRBD1. CDR1 MNHEY and CDR2 SVGAGI come from the germline V gene. V shed 0 bases, J shed 6 bases, and the junction held 3 bases outside the gene matches. The CDR3 runs to 16 residues. CDR3: CASSYSRDRGAGELFF. The CDR3 DNA reads as TGTGCCAGCAGTTACTCCCGGGACAGGGGGGCCGGGGAGCTGTTTTTT.